The source of this T cell receptor (beta chain) is a study of blood T cells in healthy people across ages. CDR3 size: 15 residues. Trimming shortened V by 4 bases and J by 10 bases, and 19 bases separated the two germline ends. Every donor contributed 8 to 10 milliliters of peripheral blood by blood draw. Extraction yielded at least 6 micrograms of total RNA per sample. This clonotype was recorded at least ten times. A second PCR of 7 to 11 cycles used a sample-barcoded 5' primer and a J-beta primer mix. TCRdb re-analysed the 5' RACE reads in MiXCR, keeping a single row per CDR3 protein. This table holds roughly 900,000 distinct CDR3 sequences, around 30% found once.

The chain combines TRBV12-3 or TRBV12-4 with TRBJ1-4, with a possible D match to TRBD1 (5 bases). The origin of this receptor is a woman older than 75 in good health. The sequenced material came from blood. This CDR3 reads CASSSGDGGTGKLFF. Written as DNA, the CDR3 is TGTGCCAGCAGTTCGGGCGACGGGGGTACGGGAAAACTGTTTTTT.